This T cell receptor beta chain appears in the sequencing data of a study of T cells in Graves' hyperthyroidism and ophthalmopathy. Researchers amplified the TCR beta CDR3 regions from RNA transcripts. The HTBI set primed first-round TCR CDR3 RT-PCR. MiXCR was run by TCRdb on the multiplex PCR reads, yielding one entry per CDR3 protein. The sample lists some 510,000 distinct CDR3 sequences; about half were seen once. Exclusions: uncontrolled infection, other autoimmune disease, pregnancy, lactation. V dropped 0 bases and J dropped 3 bases, with 17 bases sitting between them. Germline CDR1 reads SEHNR; CDR2 reads FQNEAQ (reference sequence). This CDR3 contains 17 residues.

The sequenced sample was peripheral blood or thyroid tissue (not recorded which). This chain uses TRBV7-9 with TRBJ1-1; D perhaps matches TRBD1 (6 bases). The origin of this receptor is a woman between 18 and 30 years old with Graves' hyperthyroidism. CDR3 sequence (DNA): TGTGCCAGCAGCTTAGCTGGGGCACAGGGTCTGTACACTGAAGCTTTCTTT. It is translated as CASSLAGAQGLYTEAFF.